Presented here are 24 T cell receptor beta chains from one specimen sequenced in a study of CD8+ T cells in alopecia areata. cDNA prepared by RNA extraction and subsequent reverse transcription served as the template for sequencing. Here immunoSEQ multiplex PCR was the method, and the copy in TCRdb shows in-frame clones only, minus some. The sample includes 150,000 to 200,000 clones, just under 60% of them seen just once. Material: CD4+ T cells sorted from blood, obtained at week 0. All receptors come from a human donor with alopecia areata.

The chain combines TRBV27 with TRBJ1-1; TRBD1 matches at 8 bases. With V trimmed by 7 bases and J by 1 base, 20 bases remained unmatched. The CDR3 is made up of 19 amino acids. Germline loops: CDR1 MNHEY, CDR2 SMNVEV (reference sequence). In DNA form, the CDR3 reads TGTGCCAGCAACAACTATTTCAGGGGGCCTGTTAAAAAGAACACTGAAGCTTTCTTT. Protein product: CASNNYFRGPVKKNTEAFF.

V usage is TRBV19 and J usage is TRBJ1-1; D is ambiguous. V was pared by 7 bases and J by 0 bases, with 12 bases between. The CDR3 spans 14 residues. Germline V gene sequence: CDR1 LNHDA, CDR2 SQIVND (reference sequence). The CDR3: CASTGLGMNTEAFF. The CDR3 DNA follows: TGTGCCAGTACCGGTCTAGGCATGAACACTGAAGCTTTCTTT.

J is TRBJ1-1 and V is TRBV6-1; D not certain. Germline V gives CDR1 MNHNS, CDR2 SASEGT. The V and J ends lost 6 bases and 5 bases respectively, with 16 bases between them. This CDR3 region has 14 residues. This CDR3 is CASRSDNLGTEAFF. The CDR3, as DNA: TGTGCCAGCAGATCTGACAACCTGGGGACTGAAGCTTTCTTT.

The V call is TRBV9, the J call TRBJ1-1; TRBD1 aligns across 9 bases. The CDR3 is 15 amino acids. The germline V gene encodes CDR1 SGDLS and CDR2 YYNGEE. V trimming: 1 base; J trimming: 5 bases; junction bases outside the gene matches: 6. The CDR3 loop is CASSVMNRGLTEAFF. The CDR3 bases are TGTGCCAGCAGCGTAATGAACAGGGGGCTTACTGAAGCTTTCTTT.

DNA of the CDR3: TGTGCCTGGAGTGTACTAGGGAGCTATGGCTACACCTTC. As protein: CAWSVLGSYGYTF. The genes are TRBV30 and TRBJ1-2; D gene uncertain. The CDR3 consists of 13 residues. The V gene's germline CDR1 is GTSNPN and CDR2 SVGIG (reference sequence). Trimming stripped 0 bases from V and 4 bases from J, with 9 bases between.

The sample holds a few counts of this clone. V is TRBV6-5 and J is TRBJ1-5; D remains unclear. From germline, CDR1 is MNHEY and CDR2 SVGAGI. V lost 0 bases to trimming and J lost 0 bases, with 0 bases between them. The CDR3 has 13 amino acids. CDR3 loop: CASSYSSNQPQHF. The CDR3 bases are TGTGCCAGCAGTTACTCTAGCAATCAGCCCCAGCATTTT.

This chain links TRBV7-8 with TRBJ2-1, with D perhaps matching TRBD2 (5 bases). There are 15 residues in the CDR3. V was shortened by 5 bases and J by 7 bases, with 18 bases between the two germline ends. CDR1 is SGHVS, CDR2 FQNEAQ, per germline. In DNA form, the CDR3 reads TGTGCCAGCAGCCTTCTCCGAGGTCGGGGAAATGAGCAGTTCTTC. Amino acids: CASSLLRGRGNEQFF.

The chain carries TRBV30 and TRBJ2-5, with a weak D call TRBD2 (6 bases). The V gene lost 2 bases and the J gene lost 1 base, with 8 bases spanning the gap. In germline, CDR1 is GTSNPN, CDR2 SVGIG (reference sequence). This CDR3 region has 13 residues. In DNA form, the CDR3 reads TGTGCCTGGAGTTTCGGGAGCCAAGAGACCCAGTACTTC. This codes for CAWSFGSQETQYF.

The J gene is TRBJ2-2, the V gene TRBV2, with D uncertain. Trimming removed 6 bases at V and 2 bases at J, with 13 bases between. This CDR3 region has 15 residues. Germline values: CDR1 SNHLY, CDR2 FYNNEI. The CDR3 DNA reads TGTGCCAGCAGGCCGAGTTCCATAAACACCGGGGAGCTGTTTTTT. This translates into CASRPSSINTGELFF.

This clone was seen only a few times. The sample holds other DNA sequences that translate to the same CDR3. The V gene is TRBV7-2, the J gene TRBJ1-1; a weak D match, TRBD1 (6 bases). The V end lost 3 bases, the J end lost 1 base, and 9 bases lay between the germline ends. The CDR3 length is 14 residues. Germline CDR1 SGHTA, CDR2 FQGNSA. In DNA, the CDR3 is TGTGCCAGCAGCTTGGGGGCGGCGAACACTGAAGCTTTCTTT. It translates to CASSLGAANTEAFF. Full variable domain (outside the CDR3, taken from reference TRBV7-2 and TRBJ1-1): GAGVSQSPSNKVTEKGKDVELRCDPISGHTALYWYRQSLGQGLEFLIYFQGNSAPDKSGLPSDRFSAERTGGSVSTLTIQRTQQEDSAVYLCASSLGAANTEAFFGQGTRLTVV.

The V call is TRBV4-1, the J call TRBJ2-1, with D perhaps being TRBD1 or TRBD2 (7 bases each). Germline CDR1 is MGHRA and CDR2 is YSYEKL. Trimming took off 1 base at V and 11 bases at J, with 18 bases between the two ends. The CDR3 consists of 15 residues. The CDR3 DNA sequence: TGCGCCAGCAGCCAAGGCGCCGGGACAGCGGGGAAGCAGTTCTTC. Translation: CASSQGAGTAGKQFF.

The chain is built from TRBV29-1 and TRBJ2-7; 8 nucleotides align to TRBD1. Trimming at V came to 0 bases and at J to 2 bases, leaving 3 bases not matched to a gene. CDR3 length: 14 residues. Germline CDR1 SQVTM, CDR2 ANQGSEA. The DNA of the CDR3 is TGCAGCGTTGAAGAGGGCAGGGGGCCCTACGAGCAGTACTTC. This codes for CSVEEGRGPYEQYF.

Concerning this clone itself: A single base is all that separates this from a far larger clone, so a read error is likely. This CDR3 is also generated by other DNA sequences in the sample. The gene calls are TRBV5-6 and TRBJ2-2; no clear D. The CDR3 consists of 13 residues. V lost 2 bases and J 2 bases, leaving 4 bases between the germline ends. Germline V gene lookup returns CDR1 SGHDT and CDR2 YYEEEE. CDR3 nucleotides: TGTGCCAGCAGCTTAGCAAACACCGGGGAGCTGTTTTTT. Translating it yields CASSLANTGELFF.

This clone has a count of ten or more. The V and J genes are TRBV7-9 and TRBJ2-6, with D possibly being TRBD1 (7 bases). The CDR3 contains 16 residues. Germline CDR1 SEHNR, CDR2 FQNEAQ (reference sequence). Trimming took 5 bases from V and 0 from J, leaving 11 bases between them. The CDR3 is CASSQGGGSGANVLTF. Here the CDR3 DNA reads TGTGCCAGCAGCCAGGGGGGCGGCTCTGGGGCCAACGTCCTGACTTTC. The full variable domain, in which reference TRBV7-9 and TRBJ2-6 provide the parts outside the CDR3, is DTGVSQNPRHKITKRGQNVTFRCDPISEHNRLYWYRQTLGQGPEFLTYFQNEAQLEKSRLLSDRFSAERPKGSFSTLEIQRTEQGDSAMYLCASSQGGGSGANVLTFGAGSRLTVL.

The table lists this clone with a few counts. This sequence joins TRBV6-5 and TRBJ2-7, with 11 bases that match TRBD1. The V and J ends lost 2 bases and 1 base, in that order; junction bases with no gene match: 4. This CDR3 region has 16 residues. Germline-derived CDR1 and CDR2 are MNHEY and SVGAGI. This CDR3 is CASSYGGTGGSYEQYF. The CDR3 nucleotides are TGTGCCAGCAGTTACGGAGGGACAGGGGGATCCTACGAGCAGTACTTC.

This clone was seen a handful of times. This chain uses TRBV5-4 with TRBJ1-1, with TRBD1 as a possible D gene (6 bases). Trimming cost V 3 bases and J 1 base, with 13 bases left between them. CDR1 is SGHNT and CDR2 is YYREEE in the germline V gene (reference sequence). This CDR3 has 15 residues. The CDR3: CASSSGGAANTEAFF. CDR3 nucleotides: TGTGCCAGCAGCTCGGGGGGGGCGGCGAACACTGAAGCTTTCTTT. Filled out from reference TRBV5-4 and TRBJ1-1, the complete variable domain reads ETGVTQSPTHLIKTRGQQVTLRCSSQSGHNTVSWYQQALGQGPQFIFQYYREEENGRGNFPPRFSGLQFPNYSSELNVNALELDDSALYLCASSSGGAANTEAFFGQGTRLTVV.

The chain is built from TRBV11-3 and TRBJ2-3; 16 nucleotides match TRBD2. The CDR3 is 18 amino acids. Germline V lookup: CDR1 SGHNT, CDR2 YENEEA. V gave up 4 bases and J gave up 5 bases; unmatched junction bases: 9. The CDR3 loop is CASSSGTSGGAAVDTQYF. The CDR3 coding sequence is TGTGCCAGCAGCTCCGGGACTAGCGGGGGGGCCGCGGTAGATACGCAGTATTTT.

This chain connects TRBV29-1 to TRBJ1-1; D unresolved. V was shortened by 5 bases and J by 2 bases, with 15 bases between the two germline ends. Germline V gene sequence: CDR1 SQVTM, CDR2 ANQGSEA. The CDR3 is 14 amino acids. CDR3 in amino acids: CSVLSLTANTEAFF. The CDR3 region has the DNA TGCAGCGTTCTTTCCCTAACAGCTAACACTGAAGCTTTCTTT.

This clone occurred a few times. The chain's CDR3 is CATTPGAGEKLFF. The CDR3 bases are TGTGCCACCACCCCCGGCGCTGGTGAAAAACTGTTTTTT. The V call is TRBV10-3, the J call TRBJ1-4; D ambiguous. The CDR3 runs to 13 residues. Germline loops: CDR1 ENHRY, CDR2 SYGVKD. Trimming took off 10 bases at V and 7 bases at J, with 16 bases between the two ends.

The chain couples TRBV9 to TRBJ2-7; the D is unclear. CDR1 SGDLS and CDR2 YYNGEE come from the germline V gene. The CDR3 is made up of 14 amino acids. Trimming cost V 0 bases and J 1 base, with 8 bases left between them. CDR3 nucleotides: TGTGCCAGCAGCGTAGACACTTTTTCCTACGAGCAGTACTTC. Protein: CASSVDTFSYEQYF.

V gene TRBV5-6 combines with J gene TRBJ2-3; tentatively, D is TRBD1 (5 bases). The length of the CDR3 is 10 residues. Germline V CDR1 and CDR2: SGHDT, YYEEEE. Between the trimmed V and J ends, which lost 7 bases and 10 bases, there was a span of 10 bases. DNA for the CDR3: TGTGCCAGCGGGGCGAATGCGCAGTATTTT. The encoded protein is CASGANAQYF.

The J gene is TRBJ2-2, the V gene TRBV9; D is possibly TRBD2 (7 bases). The germline CDR1 and CDR2 sequences are SGDLS and YYNGEE. There are 14 residues in the CDR3. Trimming stripped 3 bases from V and 6 bases from J, with 12 bases between. The CDR3 DNA follows: TGTGCCAGCAGCGCAACAGGGAGGGCCGGGGAGCTGTTTTTT. It translates to CASSATGRAGELFF.

The V gene is TRBV15, the J gene TRBJ2-5; D not resolved. V shed 1 base and J shed 1 base, with 7 bases lying between them. CDR1 and CDR2 (germline): LNHNV, YYDKDF (reference sequence). The CDR3 runs 14 residues. The CDR3 here is CATSRGLAQETQYF. The DNA for the CDR3 is TGTGCCACCAGCAGAGGGCTTGCCCAAGAGACCCAGTACTTC. The full variable domain, completed using reference TRBV15 and TRBJ2-5, is DAMVIQNPRYQVTQFGKPVTLSCSQTLNHNVMYWYQQKSSQAPKLLFHYYDKDFNNEADTPDNFQSRRPNTSFCFLDIRSPGLGDTAMYLCATSRGLAQETQYFGPGTRLLVL.

The rearrangement joins TRBV6-5 to TRBJ1-1; D is unclear. V lost 7 bases to trimming and J lost 4 bases, with 16 bases between them. Germline CDR1 reads MNHEY; CDR2 reads SVGAGI. The CDR3 totals 14 residues. CDR3 sequence: CASKQNRDSTEAFF. Here the CDR3 DNA reads TGTGCCAGCAAACAGAATAGGGATAGCACTGAAGCTTTCTTT.